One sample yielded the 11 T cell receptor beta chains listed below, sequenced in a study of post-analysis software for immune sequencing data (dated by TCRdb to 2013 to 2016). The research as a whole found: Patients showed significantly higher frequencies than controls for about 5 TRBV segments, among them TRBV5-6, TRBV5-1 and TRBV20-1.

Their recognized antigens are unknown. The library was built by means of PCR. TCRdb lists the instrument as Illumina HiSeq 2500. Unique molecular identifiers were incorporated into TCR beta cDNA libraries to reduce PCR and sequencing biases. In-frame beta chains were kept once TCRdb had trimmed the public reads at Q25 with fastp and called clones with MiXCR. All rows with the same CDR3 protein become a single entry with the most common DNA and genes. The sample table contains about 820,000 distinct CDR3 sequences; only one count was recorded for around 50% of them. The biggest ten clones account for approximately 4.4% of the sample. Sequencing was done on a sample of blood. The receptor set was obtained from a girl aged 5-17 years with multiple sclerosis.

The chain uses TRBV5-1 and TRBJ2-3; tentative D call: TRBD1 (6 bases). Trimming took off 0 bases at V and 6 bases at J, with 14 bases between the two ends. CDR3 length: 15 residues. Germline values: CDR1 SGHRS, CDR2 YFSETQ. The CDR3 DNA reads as TGCGCCAGCAGCTTGGAGGCCTCCCAGGGGGATACGCAGTATTTT. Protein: CASSLEASQGDTQYF.

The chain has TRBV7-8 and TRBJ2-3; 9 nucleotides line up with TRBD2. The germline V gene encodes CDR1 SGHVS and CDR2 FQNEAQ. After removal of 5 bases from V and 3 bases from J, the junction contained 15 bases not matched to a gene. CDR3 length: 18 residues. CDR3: CASSPTAGGPVRTDTQYF. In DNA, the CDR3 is TGTGCCAGCAGCCCCACTGCGGGAGGGCCCGTTCGTACAGATACGCAGTATTTT.

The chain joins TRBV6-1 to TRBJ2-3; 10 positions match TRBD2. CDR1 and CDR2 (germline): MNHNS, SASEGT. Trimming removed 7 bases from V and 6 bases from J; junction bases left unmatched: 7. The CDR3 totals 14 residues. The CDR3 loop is CASTEAGGRDTQYF. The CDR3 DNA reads TGTGCCAGCACCGAAGCGGGGGGGCGCGATACGCAGTATTTT.

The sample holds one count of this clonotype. DNA of the CDR3: TGTGCCATCAGTGAGAATTCGCGCAGGGGAGAAAACTATGGCTACACCTTC. Translated: CAISENSRRGENYGYTF. V gene TRBV10-3 combines with J gene TRBJ1-2; perhaps TRBD1 as D (6 bases). CDR1 is ENHRY and CDR2 is SYGVKD in the germline V gene. This CDR3 contains 17 residues. Trimming stripped 2 bases from V and 2 bases from J, with 18 bases between.

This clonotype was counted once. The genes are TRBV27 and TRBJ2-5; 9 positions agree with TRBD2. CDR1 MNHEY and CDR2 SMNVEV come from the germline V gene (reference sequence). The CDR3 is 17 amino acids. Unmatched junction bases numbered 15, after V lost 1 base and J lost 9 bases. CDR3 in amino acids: CASSLWASGTAYGAQYF. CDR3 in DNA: TGTGCCAGCAGTTTATGGGCTAGCGGGACCGCCTATGGGGCCCAGTACTTC.

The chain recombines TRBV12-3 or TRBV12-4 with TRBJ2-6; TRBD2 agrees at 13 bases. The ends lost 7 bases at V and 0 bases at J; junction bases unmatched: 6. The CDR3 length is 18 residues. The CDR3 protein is CASKPTSGGASGANVLTF. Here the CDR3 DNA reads TGTGCCAGCAAACCCACTAGCGGGGGGGCCTCTGGGGCCAACGTCCTGACTTTC.

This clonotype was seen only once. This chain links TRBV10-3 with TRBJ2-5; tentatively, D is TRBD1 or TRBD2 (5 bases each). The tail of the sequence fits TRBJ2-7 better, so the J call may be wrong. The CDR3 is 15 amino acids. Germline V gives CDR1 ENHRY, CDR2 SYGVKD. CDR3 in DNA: TGTGCCATCAGTGAGGGGGGAGCGGTTCCCTACGAGCAGTACTTC. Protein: CAISEGGAVPYEQYF.

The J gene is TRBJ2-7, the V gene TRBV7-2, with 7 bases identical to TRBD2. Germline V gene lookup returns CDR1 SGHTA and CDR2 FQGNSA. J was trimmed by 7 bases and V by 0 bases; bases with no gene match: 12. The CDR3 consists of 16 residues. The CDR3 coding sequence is TGTGCCAGCAGCTTAGCGACCGTGCGGGAGCCGTGTGAGCAGTACTTC. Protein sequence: CASSLATVREPCEQYF.

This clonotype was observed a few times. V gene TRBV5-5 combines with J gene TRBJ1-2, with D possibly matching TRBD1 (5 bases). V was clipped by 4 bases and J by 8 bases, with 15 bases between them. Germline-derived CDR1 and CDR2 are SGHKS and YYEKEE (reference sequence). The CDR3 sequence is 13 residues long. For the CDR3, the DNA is TGTGCCAGCAGCGATGGGCGAGGGGACGGCTACACCTTC. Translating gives CASSDGRGDGYTF.

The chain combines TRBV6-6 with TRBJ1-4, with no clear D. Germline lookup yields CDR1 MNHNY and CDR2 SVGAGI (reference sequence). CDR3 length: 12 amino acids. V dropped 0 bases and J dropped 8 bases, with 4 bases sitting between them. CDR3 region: CASSYSSEKLFF. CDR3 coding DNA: TGTGCCAGCAGTTACTCGAGCGAAAAACTGTTTTTT.

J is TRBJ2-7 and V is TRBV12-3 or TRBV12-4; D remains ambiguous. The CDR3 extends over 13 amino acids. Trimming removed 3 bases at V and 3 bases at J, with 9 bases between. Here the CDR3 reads CASSLEWNYEQYF. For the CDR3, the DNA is TGTGCCAGCAGTTTGGAGTGGAACTACGAGCAGTACTTC.